This T cell receptor delta chain is from a study of Vδ1+ human thymocytes. Sequences come from RNA converted to cDNA by reverse transcription. Pooled V-gene forward primers with one constant-region reverse primer generated the CDR3 amplicons by multiplex PCR. TCRdb reprocessed the multiplex PCR reads using CATT. Of 80,000 or so delta-chain clones in the sample, around 32% were seen once. Notes on the study in general: In the thymus, TRG and TRD repertoires looked highly polyclonal with Gaussian CDR3 lengths.

The germline CDR1 and CDR2 sequences are TSWWSYY and QGS. The CDR3 loop spans 19 amino acids. The junction had 13 bases not matched to a gene; V was cut back by 1 base and J by 3 bases. With regard to this clone: Its antigen is not known. This CDR3 is also generated by other DNA sequences in the sample.

The sequenced sample was Vdelta1+ gamma-delta thymocytes from the thymus. Subset given: FACS-sorted CD3+ TCRalphabeta- TCRVdelta1+ TCRVdelta2- thymocytes. V gene TRDV1 combines with J gene TRDJ1, with TRDD3 identical over 11 bases. This sequence originates from a boy under two years old who had congenital heart surgery. The CDR3 sequence is CALGEPFGPYWGIADKLIF. The DNA for the CDR3 is TGTGCTCTTGGGGAACCCTTCGGCCCGTACTGGGGGATAGCCGATAAACTCATCTTT.